Below are 3 T cell receptor beta chains sequenced from a single sample in a study of blood T cell repertoires in COVID-19. Data came from immunoSEQ multiplex PCR; TCRdb stores just in-frame clones and leaves some out. The sample includes roughly 99,000 clones, around 74% seen only once; the top ten take roughly 20%. Sample: peripheral blood. These receptor sequences come from a woman over 75 with active or convalescent COVID-19.

This clone was found a few times. The chain recombines TRBV20-1 with TRBJ2-7; possibly TRBD2 for D (7 bases). CDR1 and CDR2 from the germline V gene are DFQATT and SNEGSKA (reference sequence). V was trimmed by 3 bases and J by 0 bases, leaving 12 bases between them. The CDR3 contains 14 residues. This CDR3 is CSASSGGNSYEQYF. The DNA for the CDR3 is TGCAGTGCTAGTTCGGGGGGCAACTCCTACGAGCAGTACTTC.

The genes are TRBV7-2 and TRBJ2-5; 11 positions agree with TRBD2. J gave up 8 bases and V 1 base, and 6 bases lay outside the gene matches. The CDR3 length is 15 residues. CDR1 SGHTA and CDR2 FQGNSA come from the germline V gene. For the CDR3, the DNA is TGTGCCAGCAGCTTAGGGGTAGCGGGAGGGCCTACCCAGTACTTC. Its protein is CASSLGVAGGPTQYF.

The chain recombines TRBV3-1 (or the pseudogene TRBV3-2) with TRBJ2-7, with D uncertain. Germline V gene data show CDR1 as LGHDT and CDR2 as YNNKEL (reference sequence). Deletions cut 0 bases from V and 4 bases from J, with 7 bases between. The CDR3 spans 13 residues. The CDR3 spells CASSQDFGYEQYF. DNA for the CDR3: TGTGCCAGCAGCCAAGATTTCGGGTACGAGCAGTACTTC.